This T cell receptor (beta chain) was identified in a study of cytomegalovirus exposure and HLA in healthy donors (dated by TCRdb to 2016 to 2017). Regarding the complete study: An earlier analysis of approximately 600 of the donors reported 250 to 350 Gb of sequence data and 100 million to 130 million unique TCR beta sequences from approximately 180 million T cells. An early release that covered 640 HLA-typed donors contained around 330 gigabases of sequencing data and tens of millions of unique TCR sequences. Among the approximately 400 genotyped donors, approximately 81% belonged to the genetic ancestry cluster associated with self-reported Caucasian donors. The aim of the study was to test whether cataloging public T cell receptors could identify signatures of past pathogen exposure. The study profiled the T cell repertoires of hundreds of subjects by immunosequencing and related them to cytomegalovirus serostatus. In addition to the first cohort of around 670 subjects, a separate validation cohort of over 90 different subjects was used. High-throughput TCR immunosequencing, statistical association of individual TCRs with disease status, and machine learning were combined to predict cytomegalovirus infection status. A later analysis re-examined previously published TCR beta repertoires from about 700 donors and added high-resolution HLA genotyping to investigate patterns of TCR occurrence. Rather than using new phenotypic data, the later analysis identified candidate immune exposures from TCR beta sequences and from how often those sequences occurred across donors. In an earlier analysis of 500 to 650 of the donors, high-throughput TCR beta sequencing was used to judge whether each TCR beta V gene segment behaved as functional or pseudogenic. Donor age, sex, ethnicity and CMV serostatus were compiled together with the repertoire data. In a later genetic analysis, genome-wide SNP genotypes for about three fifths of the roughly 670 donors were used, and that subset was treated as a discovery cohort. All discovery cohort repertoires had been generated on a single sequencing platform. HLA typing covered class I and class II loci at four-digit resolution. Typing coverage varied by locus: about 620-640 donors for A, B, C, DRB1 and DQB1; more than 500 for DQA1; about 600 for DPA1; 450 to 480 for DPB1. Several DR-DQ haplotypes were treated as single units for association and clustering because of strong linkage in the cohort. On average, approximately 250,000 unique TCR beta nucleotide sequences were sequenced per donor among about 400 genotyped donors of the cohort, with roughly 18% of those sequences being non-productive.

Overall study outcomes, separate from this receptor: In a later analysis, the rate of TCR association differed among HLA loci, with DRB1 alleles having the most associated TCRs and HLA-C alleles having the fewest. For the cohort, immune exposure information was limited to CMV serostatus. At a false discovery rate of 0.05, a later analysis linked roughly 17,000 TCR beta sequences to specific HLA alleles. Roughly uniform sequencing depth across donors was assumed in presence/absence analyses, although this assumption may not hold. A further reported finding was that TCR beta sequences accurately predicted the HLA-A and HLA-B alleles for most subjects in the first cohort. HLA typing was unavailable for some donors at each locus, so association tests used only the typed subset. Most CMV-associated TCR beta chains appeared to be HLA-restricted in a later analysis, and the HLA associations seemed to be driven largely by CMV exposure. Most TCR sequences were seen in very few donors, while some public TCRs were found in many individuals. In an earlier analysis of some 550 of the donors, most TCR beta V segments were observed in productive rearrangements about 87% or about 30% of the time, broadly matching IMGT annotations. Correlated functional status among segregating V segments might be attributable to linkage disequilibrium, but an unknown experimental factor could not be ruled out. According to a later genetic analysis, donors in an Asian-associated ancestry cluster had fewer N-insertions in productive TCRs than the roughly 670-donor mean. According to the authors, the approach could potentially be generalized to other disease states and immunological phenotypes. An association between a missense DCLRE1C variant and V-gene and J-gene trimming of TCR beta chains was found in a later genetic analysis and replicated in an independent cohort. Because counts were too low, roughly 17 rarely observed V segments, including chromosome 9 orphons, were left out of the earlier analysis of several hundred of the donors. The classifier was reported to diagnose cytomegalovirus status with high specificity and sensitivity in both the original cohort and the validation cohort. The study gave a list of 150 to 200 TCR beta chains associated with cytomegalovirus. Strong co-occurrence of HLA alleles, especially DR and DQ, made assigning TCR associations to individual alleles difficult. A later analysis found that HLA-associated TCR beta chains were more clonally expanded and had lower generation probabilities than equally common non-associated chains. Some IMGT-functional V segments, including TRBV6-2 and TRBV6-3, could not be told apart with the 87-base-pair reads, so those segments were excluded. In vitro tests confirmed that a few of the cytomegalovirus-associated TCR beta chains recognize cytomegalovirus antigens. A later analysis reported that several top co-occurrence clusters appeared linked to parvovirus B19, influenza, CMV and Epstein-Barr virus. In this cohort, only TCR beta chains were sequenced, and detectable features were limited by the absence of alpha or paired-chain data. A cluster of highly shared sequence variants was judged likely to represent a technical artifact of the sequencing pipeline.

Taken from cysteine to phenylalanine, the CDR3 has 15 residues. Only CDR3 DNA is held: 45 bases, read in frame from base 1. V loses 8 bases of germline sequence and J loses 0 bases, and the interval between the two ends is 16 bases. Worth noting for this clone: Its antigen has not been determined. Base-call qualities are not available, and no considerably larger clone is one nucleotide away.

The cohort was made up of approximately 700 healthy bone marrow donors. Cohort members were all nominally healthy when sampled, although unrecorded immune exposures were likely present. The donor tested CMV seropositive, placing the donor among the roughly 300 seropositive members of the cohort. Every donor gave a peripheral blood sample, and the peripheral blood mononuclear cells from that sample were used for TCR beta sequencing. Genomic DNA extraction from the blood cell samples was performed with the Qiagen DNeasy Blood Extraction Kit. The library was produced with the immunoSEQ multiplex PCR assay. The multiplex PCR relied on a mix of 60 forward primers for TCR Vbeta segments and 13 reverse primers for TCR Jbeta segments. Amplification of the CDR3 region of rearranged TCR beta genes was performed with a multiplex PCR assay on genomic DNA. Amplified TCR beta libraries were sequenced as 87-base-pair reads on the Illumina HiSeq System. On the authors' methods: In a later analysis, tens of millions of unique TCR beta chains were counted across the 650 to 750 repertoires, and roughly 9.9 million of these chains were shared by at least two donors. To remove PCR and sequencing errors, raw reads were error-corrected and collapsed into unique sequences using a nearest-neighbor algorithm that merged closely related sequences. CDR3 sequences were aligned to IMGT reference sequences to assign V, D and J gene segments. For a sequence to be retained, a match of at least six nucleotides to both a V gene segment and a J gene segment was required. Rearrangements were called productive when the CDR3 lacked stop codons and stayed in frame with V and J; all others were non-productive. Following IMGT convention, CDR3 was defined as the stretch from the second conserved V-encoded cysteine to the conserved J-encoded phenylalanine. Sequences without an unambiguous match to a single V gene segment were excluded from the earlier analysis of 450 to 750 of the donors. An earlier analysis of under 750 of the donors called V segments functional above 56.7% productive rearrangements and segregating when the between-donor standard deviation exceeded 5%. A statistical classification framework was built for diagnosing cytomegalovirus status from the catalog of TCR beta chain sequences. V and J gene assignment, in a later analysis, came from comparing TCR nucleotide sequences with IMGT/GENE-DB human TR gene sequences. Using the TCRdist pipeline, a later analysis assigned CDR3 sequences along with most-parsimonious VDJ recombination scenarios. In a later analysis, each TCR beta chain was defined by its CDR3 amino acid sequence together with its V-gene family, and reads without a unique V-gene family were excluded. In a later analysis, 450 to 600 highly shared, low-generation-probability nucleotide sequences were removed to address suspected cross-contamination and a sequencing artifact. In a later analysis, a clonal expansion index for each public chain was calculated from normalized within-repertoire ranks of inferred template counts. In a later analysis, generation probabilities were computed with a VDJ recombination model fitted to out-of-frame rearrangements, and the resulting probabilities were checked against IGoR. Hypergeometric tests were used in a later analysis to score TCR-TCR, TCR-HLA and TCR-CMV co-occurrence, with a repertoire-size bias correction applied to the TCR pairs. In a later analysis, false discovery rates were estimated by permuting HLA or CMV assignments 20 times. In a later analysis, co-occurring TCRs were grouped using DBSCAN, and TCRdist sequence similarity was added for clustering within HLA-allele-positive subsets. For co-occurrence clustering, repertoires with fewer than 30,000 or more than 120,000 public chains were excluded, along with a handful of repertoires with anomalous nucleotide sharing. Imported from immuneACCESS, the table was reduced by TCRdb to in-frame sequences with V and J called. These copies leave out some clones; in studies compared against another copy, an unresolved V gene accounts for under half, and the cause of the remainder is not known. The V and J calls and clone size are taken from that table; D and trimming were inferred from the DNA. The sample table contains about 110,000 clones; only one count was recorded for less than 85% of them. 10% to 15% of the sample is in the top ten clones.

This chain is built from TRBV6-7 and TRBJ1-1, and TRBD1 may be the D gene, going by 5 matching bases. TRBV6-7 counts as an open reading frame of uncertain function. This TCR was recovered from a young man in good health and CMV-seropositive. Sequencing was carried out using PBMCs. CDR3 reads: CASPVSLGLNTEAFF. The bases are TGTGCCAGCCCAGTTAGTCTGGGGCTGAACACTGAAGCTTTCTTT.